These T cell receptor beta chains were read from a single sample in a study of cytomegalovirus exposure and HLA in healthy donors. The protocol was immunoSEQ multiplex PCR, while the TCRdb copy is restricted to in-frame clones and leaves out a portion. The sample has 150,000 or so clones, roughly 79% seen once. The sequencing sample was made of PBMCs. These receptors were taken from a man in his forties in good health and CMV-seronegative. Both conserved end residues are part of each CDR3. A D gene is named only where the DNA matches it firmly. Expanded clones are given a class, and other clones once, few, many or no size at all.

CATSGRAGEPGELFF | TGTGCCACCAGCGGGCGAGCGGGAGAACCCGGGGAGCTGTTTTTT | TRBV15 | few | TRBJ2-2 | TRBD2
CASSLATYNEQFF | TGTGCCAGCAGCTTGGCCACCTACAATGAGCAGTTCTTC | TRBV5-4 | - | TRBJ2-1 | -
CASSLTLTNTGELFF | TGCGCCAGCAGCTTGACTCTCACGAACACCGGGGAGCTGTTTTTT | TRBV5-1 | - | TRBJ2-2 | -
CASSKGRDRVGNIQYF | TGTGCCAGCAGCAAAGGTCGGGACAGGGTGGGGAACATTCAGTACTTC | TRBV21-1 | - | TRBJ2-4 | -
CASSRSAGQPQHF | TGTGCCAGCAGCCGGAGTGCGGGGCAGCCCCAGCATTTT | TRBV14 | - | TRBJ1-5 | -
CASSPDRVVQYF | TGTGCCAGCAGCCCTGACAGGGTTGTTCAGTACTTC | TRBV7-2 | - | TRBJ2-5 | TRBD1
CASSVDPRGGSSNYGYTF | TGTGCCAGCAGCGTAGATCCCAGGGGCGGTTCATCAAACTATGGCTACACCTTC | TRBV9 | - | TRBJ1-2 | -
CASSLTLDNEQFF | TGTGCCAGCTCCTTGACACTTGACAATGAGCAGTTCTTC | TRBV18 | - | TRBJ2-1 | -
CASKGNSGGLTGELFF | TGTGCCAGCAAGGGTAATAGCGGGGGGCTCACCGGGGAGCTGTTTTTT | TRBV2 | - | TRBJ2-2 | TRBD2
CASRGLAGEYTDTQYF | TGTGCCAGCAGAGGACTAGCGGGAGAGTACACAGATACGCAGTATTTT | TRBV5-6 | - | TRBJ2-3 | TRBD2
CASTPTGLFGEAFF | TGTGCCAGCACCCCGACAGGGCTCTTCGGTGAAGCTTTCTTT | TRBV11-2 | - | TRBJ1-1 | TRBD1
CASQGVELFYEQYF | TGTGCCAGCCAGGGGGTGGAACTTTTTTACGAGCAGTACTTC | TRBV28 | - | TRBJ2-7 | TRBD1
CASSSILDNEQFF | TGCGCCAGCAGCAGCATACTAGACAATGAGCAGTTCTTC | TRBV5-1 | - | TRBJ2-1 | -
CASKNYAGSESYNEQFF | TGTGCCAGCAAAAATTACGCCGGGTCCGAATCCTACAATGAGCAGTTCTTC | TRBV27 | - | TRBJ2-1 | -
CASSSNRANTEAFF | TGTGCCAGCAGTTCGAACAGGGCGAACACTGAAGCTTTCTTT | TRBV6-5 | - | TRBJ1-1 | -
CASSGGGQAGANGLTF | TGTGCCAGCAGCGGGGGAGGGCAGGCTGGGGCCAACGGCCTGACTTTC | TRBV28 | - | TRBJ2-6 | TRBD2
CAISEEPTGGVQPQHF | TGTGCCATCAGTGAGGAGCCGACAGGGGGCGTTCAGCCCCAGCATTTT | TRBV10-3 | few | TRBJ1-5 | TRBD1
CASRGTFETGELFF | TGCGCCAGCAGAGGGACATTTGAGACCGGGGAGCTGTTTTTT | TRBV5-1 | once | TRBJ2-2 | -
CASSMTGTDQETQYF | TGTGCCAGCAGCATGACCGGGACAGACCAAGAGACCCAGTACTTC | TRBV7-9 | - | TRBJ2-5 | TRBD1
CASDSGFAEQYF | TGTGCCAGCGATAGCGGTTTCGCAGAGCAGTACTTC | TRBV2 | - | TRBJ2-5 | -
CASSSFDRGPYEQYF | TGTGCCAGCAGCTCTTTCGACAGGGGACCATACGAGCAGTACTTC | TRBV13 | - | TRBJ2-7 | TRBD1
CASSYYQGENSPLHF | TGTGCCAGCAGTTATTATCAGGGGGAGAATTCACCCCTCCACTTT | TRBV6-5 | - | TRBJ1-6 | TRBD1
CASSPDRTSYEQYF | TGTGCCAGCAGTCCGGACAGAACAAGCTACGAGCAGTACTTC | TRBV6-4 | - | TRBJ2-7 | -
CASSDSSQRGEQFF | TGTGCCAGCAGTGACTCGAGCCAGCGGGGTGAGCAGTTCTTC | TRBV6-4 | - | TRBJ2-1 | TRBD2
CARTGLGDIQYF | TGTGCCCGGACAGGGCTAGGGGACATTCAGTACTTC | TRBV2 | - | TRBJ2-4 | TRBD1
CASSRQDNYGYTF | TGTGCCAGCAGCCGACAGGATAACTATGGCTACACCTTC | TRBV27 | - | TRBJ1-2 | -
CASSKPQMNTEAFF | TGTGCCAGCAGCAAGCCACAGATGAACACTGAAGCTTTCTTT | TRBV21-1 | - | TRBJ1-1 | -
CASSQDRASGRWDNEQFF | TGTGCCAGCAGCCAAGATAGGGCTAGCGGGAGATGGGACAATGAGCAGTTCTTC | TRBV4-2 | - | TRBJ2-1 | TRBD2
CSVVVRAGNTIYF | TGCAGCGTTGTCGTCAGGGCTGGAAACACCATATATTTT | TRBV29-1 | - | TRBJ1-3 | -
CASSFDRGHTGELFF | TGTGCCAGCAGCTTTGACAGGGGGCACACCGGGGAGCTGTTTTTT | TRBV7-2 | - | TRBJ2-2 | TRBD1
CASSGSGQGDWQETQYF | TGCGCCAGCAGCGGTAGTGGACAGGGGGATTGGCAAGAGACCCAGTACTTC | TRBV5-1 | - | TRBJ2-5 | TRBD1
CASSATTSGRTDEQYF | TGTGCCAGCAGCGCGACTACTAGCGGGAGGACCGACGAGCAGTACTTC | TRBV9 | - | TRBJ2-7 | TRBD2
CASSWTSYEQYF | TGTGCCAGCAGTTGGACTTCCTACGAGCAGTACTTC | TRBV2 | few | TRBJ2-7 | -
CASSLNAGGRVEKLFF | TGTGCCAGCAGCTTAAACGCAGGGGGACGAGTTGAAAAACTGTTTTTT | TRBV7-2 | - | TRBJ1-4 | TRBD1
CASSSGYNEQFF | TGTGCCAGCAGCTCCGGGTACAATGAGCAGTTCTTC | TRBV7-2 | - | TRBJ2-1 | -
CASSLAATGGYYEQYF | TGTGCCAGCAGCTTAGCCGCGACAGGGGGATACTACGAGCAGTACTTC | TRBV7-2 | - | TRBJ2-7 | TRBD1
CASSTDRGRDTQYF | TGTGCCAGCAGCACGGACAGGGGTCGGGATACGCAGTATTTT | TRBV2 | once | TRBJ2-3 | TRBD1